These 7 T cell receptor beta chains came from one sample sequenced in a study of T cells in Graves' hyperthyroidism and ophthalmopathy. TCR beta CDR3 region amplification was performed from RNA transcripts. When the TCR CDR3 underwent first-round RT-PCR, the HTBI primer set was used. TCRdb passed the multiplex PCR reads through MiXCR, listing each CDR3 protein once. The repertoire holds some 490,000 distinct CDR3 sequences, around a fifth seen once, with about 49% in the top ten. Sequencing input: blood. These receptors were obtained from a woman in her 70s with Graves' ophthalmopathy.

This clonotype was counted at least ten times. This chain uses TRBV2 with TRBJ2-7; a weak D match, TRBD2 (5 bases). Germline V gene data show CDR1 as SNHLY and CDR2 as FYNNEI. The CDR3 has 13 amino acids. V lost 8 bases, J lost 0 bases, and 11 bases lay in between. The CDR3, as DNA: TGTGCCAGCGCAGGAGGAATCTCCTACGAGCAGTACTTC. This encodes CASAGGISYEQYF. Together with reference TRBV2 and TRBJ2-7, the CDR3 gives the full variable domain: EPEVTQTPSHQVTQMGQEVILRCVPISNHLYFYWYRQILGQKVEFLVSFYNNEISEKSEIFDDQFSVERPDGSNFTLKIRSTKLEDSAMYFCASAGGISYEQYFGPGTRLTVT.

The DNA for the CDR3 is TGTGCCAGCAGCCGACTACCGGCCACGAACACCGGGGAGCTGTTTTTT. This gives the protein CASSRLPATNTGELFF. The rearrangement uses TRBV7-9 and TRBJ2-2; maybe TRBD2 (5 bases). Germline CDR1 is SEHNR and CDR2 is FQNEAQ (reference sequence). V shed 5 bases and J shed 0 bases, with 13 bases lying between them. The CDR3 contains 16 residues.

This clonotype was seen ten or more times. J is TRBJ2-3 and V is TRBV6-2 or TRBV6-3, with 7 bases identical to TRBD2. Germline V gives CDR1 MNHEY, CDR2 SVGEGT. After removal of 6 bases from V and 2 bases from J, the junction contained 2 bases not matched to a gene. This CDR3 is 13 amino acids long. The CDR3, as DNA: TGTGCCAGCAGAGGGACTATCACAGATACGCAGTATTTT. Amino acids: CASRGTITDTQYF.

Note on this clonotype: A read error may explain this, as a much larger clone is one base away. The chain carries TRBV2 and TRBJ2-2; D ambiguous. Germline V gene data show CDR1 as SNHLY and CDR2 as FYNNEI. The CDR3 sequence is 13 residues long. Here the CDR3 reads CASSIVVTEELFF. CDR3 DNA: TGTGCCAGCAGTATAGTGGTGACCGAGGAGCTGTTTTTT. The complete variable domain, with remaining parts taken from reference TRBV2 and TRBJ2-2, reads EPEVTQTPSHQVTQMGQEVILRCVPISNHLYFYWYRQILGQKVEFLVSFYNNEISEKSEIFDDQFSVERPDGSNFTLKIRSTKLEDSAMYFCASSIVVTEELFFGEGSRLTVL.

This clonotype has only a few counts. Written as DNA, the CDR3 is TGCAGTGCTAGACCTAGCGGAACCACAGATACGCAGTATTTT. It is translated as CSARPSGTTDTQYF. The chain employs TRBV20-1 and TRBJ2-3; TRBD2 matches at 7 bases. This CDR3 is built from 14 residues. Germline V gives CDR1 DFQATT, CDR2 SNEGSKA (reference sequence). V was clipped by 2 bases and J by 2 bases; unmatched bases: 4.

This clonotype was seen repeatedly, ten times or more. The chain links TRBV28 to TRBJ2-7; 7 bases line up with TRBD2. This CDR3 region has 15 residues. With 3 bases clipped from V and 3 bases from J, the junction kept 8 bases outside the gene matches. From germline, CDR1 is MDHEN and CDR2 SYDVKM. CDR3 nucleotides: TGTGCCAGCAGTTTGAAGATAGCGGGCCGCTACGAGCAGTACTTC. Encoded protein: CASSLKIAGRYEQYF.

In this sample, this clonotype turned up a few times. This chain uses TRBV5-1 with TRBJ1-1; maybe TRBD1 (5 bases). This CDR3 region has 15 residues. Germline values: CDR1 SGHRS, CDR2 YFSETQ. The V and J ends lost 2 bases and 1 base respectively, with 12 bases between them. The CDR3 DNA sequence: TGCGCCAGCAGCTTCGAACAGGCAAAGAACACTGAAGCTTTCTTT. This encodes CASSFEQAKNTEAFF. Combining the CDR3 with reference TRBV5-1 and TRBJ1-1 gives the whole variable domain KAGVTQTPRYLIKTRGQQVTLSCSPISGHRSVSWYQQTPGQGLQFLFEYFSETQRNKGNFPGRFSGRQFSNSRSEMNVSTLELGDSALYLCASSFEQAKNTEAFFGQGTRLTVV.